The clone carrying this T cell receptor (beta chain) was counted between two and nine times. Its antigen is still unknown. This specimen comes from a study of PD-1 blockade in classical Hodgkin lymphoma. Regarding the study as a whole: Patients who responded completely had about the same baseline diversity as newly diagnosed patients. Lower baseline TCR diversity was reported for newly diagnosed patients than for healthy donors.

Germline CDR1 and CDR2: SSHAT and FNYEAQ (reference sequence). This CDR3 has 17 amino acids. Here immunoSEQ multiplex PCR was the method, and the copy in TCRdb shows in-frame clones only, minus some. The sample comprises about 30,000 clones, around 68% of which are singletons, and 12% to 15% rests with the top ten. Every patient experienced relapse after autologous stem cell transplantation, and brentuximab vedotin exposure varied. This chain connects TRBV7-7 to TRBJ2-1; 15 nucleotides align to TRBD2. The sample here was peripheral blood mononuclear cells (PBMCs), taken before the second cycle of nivolumab. The source of this sequence is a human donor with classical Hodgkin lymphoma. CDR3 bases: TGTGCTAGCGGGGTTCCGGGACTAGCGGGGGGATACAATGAGCAGTTCTTC. Translation gives CASGVPGLAGGYNEQFF. The full variable domain, its missing parts supplied by reference TRBV7-7 and TRBJ2-1, is GAGVSQSPRYKVTKRGQDVTLRCDPISSHATLYWYQQALGQGPEFLTYFNYEAQPDKSGLPSDRFSAERPEGSISTLTIQRTEQRDSAMYRCASGVPGLAGGYNEQFFGPGTRLTVL.